This TCR beta chain was found in a study of T cell repertoires in cytomegalovirus infection. About the study: The study used recently identified HLA-C-restricted and well-studied HLA-B-restricted CMV epitopes. CMV infection plus the matching HLA type was flagged by public TCR beta signatures.

Trimming left V 4 bases short and J 0 bases short, with 19 bases between. Germline-derived CDR1 and CDR2 are MDHEN and SYDVKM. The CDR3 covers 19 residues. Of note for this clonotype: Its specificity is not known.

TCRdb re-derived calls from the reads in MiXCR, one entry per CDR3 protein. This table has a few hundred thousand distinct CDR3 sequences, under 45% appearing once. This receptor was taken from a human donor in good health (CMV status not recorded). Some clones in this sample may be carry-over from other donors' samples. This material consisted of cultured PBMCs, taken from culture after CMV antigen stimulation. The genes are TRBV28 and TRBJ1-6, with a tentative D call TRBD1 (6 bases). DNA for the CDR3: TGTGCCAGCAGTTATTCTCGGACAGAATGGAGCTCCTATAATTCACCCCTCCACTTT. It encodes CASSYSRTEWSSYNSPLHF.